This T cell receptor (beta chain) came from a study of blood T cell repertoires in COVID-19. About the study: Some COVID-19 samples were acute and others convalescent; all came from the United States, Italy and Spain. In each case, the material was cDNA or gDNA derived from T cells, B-cell-depleted T cells, or PBMCs.

The authors' processing: Amplified reference gene primers provided the basis for estimating nucleated cell counts. The assay was immunoSEQ multiplex PCR, and TCRdb's table has in-frame clones only and misses some. V, J and clone size are those of that table, while D and trimming were read from the DNA. The sample lists some 88,000 clones; 90% to 95% were seen once. The ends lost 3 bases at V and 0 bases at J; junction bases unmatched: 10. There are 18 residues in the CDR3. CDR1 and CDR2 (germline): LGHNA, YSLEER. The sample comprised peripheral blood. The chain uses TRBV4-3 and TRBJ1-4; 7 nucleotides line up with TRBD1. The receptor was derived from a human donor with active COVID-19. The donor label of this sample is uncertain. The CDR3 sequence is CASSQATGVGPTNEKLFF. DNA of the CDR3: TGCGCCAGCAGCCAGGCTACAGGGGTCGGTCCAACTAATGAAAAACTGTTTTTT.